These 18 T cell receptor beta chains share one sample of origin, sequenced in a study of shared clonotypes between healthy human individuals. Repertoires were generated with immunoSEQ multiplex PCR, while TCRdb's copy carries only in-frame clones and drops some. This repertoire shows about 1 million clones, under 80% found once; its top ten account for approximately 1.5%. Sequencing input: memory CD4+ T cells sorted from blood. Subset defined: CD45RA-negative fraction. These receptors were obtained from a man aged 18 to 35 in good health.

This rearrangement joins TRBV18 to TRBJ1-2; D perhaps matches TRBD1 (6 bases). The CDR3 sequence is 14 residues long. Germline-derived CDR1 and CDR2 are KGHSH and LQKENI. V was clipped by 3 bases and J by 7 bases, with 15 bases between them. CDR3 loop: CASSPSGGGVGYTF. The CDR3 nucleotides are TGTGCCAGCTCACCTTCGGGAGGGGGAGTTGGCTACACCTTC. Full variable domain (outside the CDR3, taken from reference TRBV18 and TRBJ1-2): NAGVMQNPRHLVRRRGQEARLRCSPMKGHSHVYWYRQLPEEGLKFMVYLQKENIIDESGMPKERFSAEFPKEGPSILRIQQVVRGDSAAYFCASSPSGGGVGYTFGSGTRLTVV.

The V gene is TRBV5-6, the J gene TRBJ2-7; no firm D call. Trimming cost V 1 base and J 6 bases, with 11 bases left between them. Per germline, CDR1 SGHDT and CDR2 YYEEEE. The CDR3 covers 13 residues. The CDR3 protein is CASSLINRAEQYF. The DNA for the CDR3 is TGTGCCAGCAGCTTGATCAACCGGGCCGAGCAGTACTTC. The variable domain in full, completed from reference TRBV5-6 and TRBJ2-7, reads DAGVTQSPTHLIKTRGQQVTLRCSPKSGHDTVSWYQQALGQGPQFIFQYYEEEERQRGNFPDRFSGHQFPNYSSELNVNALLLGDSALYLCASSLINRAEQYFGPGTRLTVT.

This sequence joins TRBV6-5 and TRBJ2-7, with D perhaps matching TRBD2 (6 bases). Trimming shortened V by 5 bases and J by 0 bases, and 14 bases separated the two germline ends. The germline CDR1 and CDR2 sequences are MNHEY and SVGAGI. The CDR3 loop spans 15 amino acids. CDR3 loop: CASSPGGATSYEQYF. Here the CDR3 DNA reads TGTGCCAGCAGTCCCGGCGGGGCTACCTCCTACGAGCAGTACTTC.

The chain employs TRBV5-6 and TRBJ2-4, with D tentatively TRBD1 (6 bases). The CDR3 consists of 12 residues. The germline gives CDR1 SGHDT, CDR2 YYEEEE. V shed 1 base and J shed 9 bases, with 8 bases lying between them. The CDR3 DNA reads TGTGCCAGCAGCTTGTCGACAGGCATTCAGTACTTC. This sequence encodes CASSLSTGIQYF.

The chain couples TRBV7-9 to TRBJ2-3; D is ambiguous. Germline V gene lookup returns CDR1 SEHNR and CDR2 FQNEAQ (reference sequence). The CDR3 loop spans 16 amino acids. V was cut by 3 bases and J by 2 bases, with 15 bases left in between. This CDR3 reads CASSFTRLENTDTQYF. The CDR3 coding sequence is TGTGCCAGCAGCTTCACCAGACTCGAGAACACAGATACGCAGTATTTT.

The CDR3 nucleotides read TGTGCCTGGGGCAACGGGCGGGGTGAGCAGTACTTC. This sequence encodes CAWGNGRGEQYF. The chain is built from TRBV30 and TRBJ2-5; a possible D gene is TRBD2 (6 bases). Germline CDR1 and CDR2: GTSNPN and SVGIG (reference sequence). Deletions cut 5 bases from V and 11 bases from J, with 18 bases between. CDR3 size: 12 residues.

In this sample, this clone turned up once. The CDR3 sequence is CASSPPDRGYQPQHF. CDR3 bases: TGTGCCAGTAGTCCCCCCGACAGGGGATATCAGCCCCAGCATTTT. The V call is TRBV19, the J call TRBJ1-5; 8 bases are a match to TRBD1. With V trimmed by 5 bases and J by 5 bases, 8 bases remained unmatched. The CDR3 runs 15 residues. The germline V gene encodes CDR1 LNHDA and CDR2 SQIVND (reference sequence).

This clone was found many times. J is TRBJ2-3 and V is TRBV15; tentatively, D is TRBD1 (6 bases). Trimming shortened V by 0 bases and J by 14 bases, and 15 bases separated the two germline ends. CDR1 is LNHNV, CDR2 YYDKDF, per germline (reference sequence). The CDR3 contains 13 residues. The CDR3 here is CATSRDLTGLRYF. The CDR3, as DNA: TGTGCCACCAGCAGAGATTTGACAGGATTGCGGTATTTT.

The DNA for the CDR3 is TGTGCCAGCAGCTTCACTGCTAGCGGGAGTGGTGAGCAGTTCTTC. Residues: CASSFTASGSGEQFF. The V call is TRBV7-9, the J call TRBJ2-1; TRBD2 matches at 10 bases. The J segment lost 9 bases and the V segment lost 3 bases, leaving 8 bases of the junction unmatched. The V gene's germline CDR1 is SEHNR and CDR2 FQNEAQ (reference sequence). CDR3 length: 15 amino acids. The whole variable domain, filled in from reference TRBV7-9 and TRBJ2-1, reads DTGVSQNPRHKITKRGQNVTFRCDPISEHNRLYWYRQTLGQGPEFLTYFQNEAQLEKSRLLSDRFSAERPKGSFSTLEIQRTEQGDSAMYLCASSFTASGSGEQFFGPGTRLTVL.

The chain carries TRBV5-1 and TRBJ2-1; unclear D gene. V lost 2 bases and J 6 bases, leaving 9 bases between the germline ends. Germline V gene sequence: CDR1 SGHRS, CDR2 YFSETQ. CDR3 length equals 13 residues. CDR3 sequence: CASSFGLFNEQFF. CDR3 DNA sequence: TGCGCCAGCAGCTTTGGTCTCTTCAATGAGCAGTTCTTC.

This clone was seen ten or more times. Other nucleotide sequences in the sample specify the same CDR3. This rearrangement joins TRBV30 to TRBJ1-1; D may be TRBD1 (5 bases). CDR3 length: 13 residues. V shed 0 bases and J shed 11 bases, with 16 bases lying between them. The germline V gene encodes CDR1 GTSNPN and CDR2 SVGIG (reference sequence). The CDR3 DNA is TGTGCCTGGAGTGTCCCCGCGGCAGGGCGGGCTTTCTTT. Residues: CAWSVPAAGRAFF.

Comments on this clone: A read error may produce the germline difference seen at one junction end. The CDR3, as DNA: TGTGCCAGCAGCTGGGACAGTCCCGGCACGGATACGCAGTATTTT. Its translation is CASSWDSPGTDTQYF. The chain joins TRBV5-6 to TRBJ2-3; 7 nucleotides agree with TRBD1. The CDR3 has 15 residues. The germline V gene has CDR1 SGHDT and CDR2 YYEEEE.

DNA for the CDR3: TGTGCCAGCAGTGCGCGGGGACAGAGAAACAATGAGCAGTTCTTC. Translated, it gives CASSARGQRNNEQFF. The gene calls are TRBV2 and TRBJ2-1; D may be TRBD1 (7 bases). The CDR3 totals 15 residues. Germline lookup yields CDR1 SNHLY and CDR2 FYNNEI. V lost 4 bases, J lost 5 bases, and 15 bases lay in between.

This sequence joins TRBV29-1 and TRBJ1-1; a possible D gene is TRBD1 (6 bases). Germline-derived CDR1 and CDR2 are SQVTM and ANQGSEA. V dropped 5 bases and J dropped 1 base, with 11 bases sitting between them. CDR3 length: 13 amino acids. The chain's CDR3 is CSVPGTPNTEAFF. CDR3 coding DNA: TGCAGCGTTCCCGGGACACCGAACACTGAAGCTTTCTTT.

On this clone: Other DNA sequences in the same sample also yield this CDR3. This sequence joins TRBV5-1 and TRBJ1-4, with D perhaps TRBD1 (5 bases). V lost 0 bases and J lost 5, with 14 bases in between. There are 16 residues in the CDR3. Looked up from germline, CDR1 is SGHRS and CDR2 is YFSETQ. Here the CDR3 reads CASSLGGGRANEKLFF. The CDR3 nucleotides are TGCGCCAGCAGCTTGGGGGGTGGCAGGGCGAATGAAAAACTGTTTTTT.

The gene calls are TRBV4-1 and TRBJ2-5, with 7 bases identical to TRBD1. The J call may not be correct, given that the DNA end is closer to TRBJ2-7. The CDR3 spans 13 residues. Germline assignment: CDR1 MGHRA and CDR2 YSYEKL. The chain's CDR3 is CASSRDRVGEQYF. The DNA for the CDR3 is TGCGCCAGCAGCCGAGACAGGGTCGGCGAGCAGTACTTC.

The chain recombines TRBV4-3 with TRBJ2-7; D tentatively reads TRBD1 or TRBD2 (7 bases each). The CDR3 is 14 amino acids. Trimming removed 4 bases at V and 3 bases at J, with 13 bases between. Per germline, CDR1 LGHNA and CDR2 YSLEER. The CDR3 nucleotides are TGCGCCAGCAGCCCAGCGGGACAGAACTACGAGCAGTACTTC. Amino acids: CASSPAGQNYEQYF.

This chain links TRBV21-1 with TRBJ1-1; the tabulated D call, TRBD1, remains unverified against the DNA. TRBV21-1 is a pseudogene locus. The CDR3 consists of 15 residues. The CDR3: CASSKARGLNTEAFF. The DNA for the CDR3 is TGTGCCAGCAGCAAAGCCAGGGGTTTGAACACTGAAGCTTTCTTT.